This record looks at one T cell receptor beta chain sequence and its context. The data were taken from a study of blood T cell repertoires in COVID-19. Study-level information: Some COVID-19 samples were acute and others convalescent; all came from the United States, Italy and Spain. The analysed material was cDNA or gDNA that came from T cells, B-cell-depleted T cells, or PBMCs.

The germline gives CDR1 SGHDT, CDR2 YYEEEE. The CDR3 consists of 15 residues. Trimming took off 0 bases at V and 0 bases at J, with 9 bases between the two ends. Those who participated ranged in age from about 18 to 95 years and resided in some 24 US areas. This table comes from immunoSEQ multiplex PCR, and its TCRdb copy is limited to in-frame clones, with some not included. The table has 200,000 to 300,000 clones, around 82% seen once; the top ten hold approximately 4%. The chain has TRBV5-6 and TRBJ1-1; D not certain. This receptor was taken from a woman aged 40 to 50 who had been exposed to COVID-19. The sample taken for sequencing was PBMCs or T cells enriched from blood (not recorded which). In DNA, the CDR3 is TGTGCCAGCAGCTTGGGCAGGTCATTGAACACTGAAGCTTTCTTT. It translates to CASSLGRSLNTEAFF.